The following is a T cell receptor (beta chain) sequence with its context. Its antigen is unidentified. The data derive from a study of post-analysis software for immune sequencing data. Study overall: There were relapsing-remitting, secondary progressive and progressive-relapsing multiple sclerosis among the disease courses included.

cDNA libraries for TCR beta contained unique molecular identifiers. With roughly 0.9 to 10 million T cells as the source, 500,000 to 650,000 cDNA molecules resulted. Via MiXCR, TCRdb re-called the PCR reads, giving one row per CDR3 protein. The sample yields 820,000 or so distinct CDR3 sequences, 53% seen once. The study, taken as a whole, reports: Samples from a shared batch, those prepared together, strongly co-clustered by F measure. Multiple sclerosis patients showed significantly lower normalized Chao1 diversity than controls did. Relative to controls, patients had five TRBV segments at higher frequency, with TRBV5-6, TRBV5-1 and TRBV20-1 among these.

Germline CDR1 MNHEY, CDR2 SVGAGI. The CDR3 contains 15 residues. J gave up 5 bases and V 6 bases, and 9 bases lay outside the gene matches. This receptor was identified in a girl aged 10-17 years with multiple sclerosis. The genes are TRBV6-5 and TRBJ2-1; 8 nucleotides match TRBD2. Sequencing was performed on blood. The CDR3 DNA reads TGTGCCAGCAGCGACCCGGGGGGGCCAAACAATGAGCAGTTCTTC. Protein product: CASSDPGGPNNEQFF.